This T cell receptor beta chain originates from a study of T cells in Graves' hyperthyroidism and ophthalmopathy. Study-wide results and limits: Blood also contained most expanded thyroid clonotypes above 0.001.

Amplification yielded TCR beta CDR3 regions, with RNA transcripts as the source. With the HTBI primer set, the TCR CDR3 went through a first round of RT-PCR. TCRdb re-analysed the multiplex PCR reads in MiXCR, keeping a single row per CDR3 protein. The sample consists of approximately 710,000 distinct CDR3 sequences, roughly 17% of them appearing once. For the diagnoses, clinical symptoms, serum thyroxine and TRAb, thyroid ultrasound and orbital computed tomography were used. There are many counts of this clonotype. The antigen remains unidentified. This sequence was found in a man in his fifties with Graves' hyperthyroidism. The sequencing sample was made of blood.

Here the CDR3 reads CASSLFANPNYGYTF. CDR3 sequence (DNA): TGTGCCAGCAGTTTGTTTGCAAACCCTAACTATGGCTACACCTTC. The chain joins TRBV27 to TRBJ1-2; D is ambiguous. The CDR3 is 15 residues long. Germline V gives CDR1 MNHEY, CDR2 SMNVEV (reference sequence). Between the trimmed V and J ends, which lost 3 bases and 0 bases, there was a span of 11 bases.